Listed here are 15 T cell receptor beta chains from one sample, sequenced in a study of OX40 agonist ivuxolimab in advanced cancers. The data were produced by immunoSEQ multiplex PCR, yet TCRdb's version contains in-frame clones alone and is incomplete. The table shows tens of thousands of clones, with 92% occurring only once. Sequencing was performed on CD4+ or CD8+ T cells sorted from blood, taken in a trial of the OX40 agonist ivuxolimab. Receptors originate from an adult with an advanced solid tumor such as melanoma, head and neck, liver or kidney cancer.

The chain couples TRBV30 to TRBJ1-1; D unclear. Trimming removed 4 bases from V and 11 bases from J, with 17 bases in between. The CDR3 length is 12 residues. Germline V gene sequence: CDR1 GTSNPN, CDR2 SVGIG (reference sequence). DNA for the CDR3: TGTGCCTGGAAAAGGACCCAGACTAGGGCTTTCTTT. Residues: CAWKRTQTRAFF. The variable domain in full, with the rest retrieved from reference TRBV30 and TRBJ1-1, is SQTIHQWPATLVQPVGSPLSLECTVEGTSNPNLYWYRQAAGRGLQLLFYSVGIGQISSEVPQNLSASRPQDRQFILSSKKLLLSDSGFYLCAWKRTQTRAFFGQGTRLTVV.

This chain links TRBV25-1 with TRBJ2-1, with 7 bases aligning to TRBD1. Germline assignment: CDR1 MGHDK and CDR2 SYGVNS. The CDR3 consists of 13 residues. V lost 4 bases, J lost 5 bases, and 2 bases stayed unmatched. In DNA, the CDR3 is TGTGCCAGCAGTGGACAGGGAAACAATGAGCAGTTCTTC. Protein sequence: CASSGQGNNEQFF.

V and J are TRBV27 and TRBJ2-2; 8 nucleotides agree with TRBD2. CDR1 is MNHEY, CDR2 SMNVEV, per germline (reference sequence). V shed 5 bases, J shed 0 bases, and the junction held 8 bases outside the gene matches. This CDR3 has 17 residues. The CDR3 coding sequence is TGTGCCAGCAGTCACCCCCGACTAGCGTCGAACACCGGGGAGCTGTTTTTT. It specifies CASSHPRLASNTGELFF.

The chain combines TRBV7-3 with TRBJ2-1, with no clear D. This CDR3 comprises 14 residues. V lost 5 bases, J lost 3 bases, and 11 bases lay in between. The germline CDR1 and CDR2 sequences are SGHTA and FQGTGA. This CDR3 is CASSPHDYYNEQFF. CDR3 bases: TGTGCCAGCAGCCCCCACGATTACTACAATGAGCAGTTCTTC.

V and J are TRBV30 and TRBJ2-3; unclear D gene. The CDR3 covers 15 residues. The V gene's germline CDR1 is GTSNPN and CDR2 SVGIG (reference sequence). Trimming shortened V by 4 bases and J by 0 bases, and 14 bases separated the two germline ends. Here the CDR3 reads CAWNPAAASTDTQYF. The CDR3 nucleotides are TGTGCCTGGAATCCGGCGGCGGCTAGCACAGATACGCAGTATTTT.

The chain carries TRBV9 and TRBJ1-5; 8 bases fit TRBD1. Germline V gene sequence: CDR1 SGDLS, CDR2 YYNGEE. V trimming: 0 bases; J trimming: 4 bases; junction bases outside the gene matches: 0. The length of the CDR3 is 14 residues. The chain's CDR3 is CASSVGTGNQPQHF. The CDR3 coding sequence is TGTGCCAGCAGCGTAGGGACAGGGAATCAGCCCCAGCATTTT.

The rearrangement joins TRBV5-8 to TRBJ2-1, with 13 bases that match TRBD2. This CDR3 has 16 amino acids. V gave up 3 bases and J gave up 7 bases; unmatched junction bases: 7. CDR1 is SGHTS and CDR2 is YDEGEE in the germline V gene. The CDR3 protein is CASSSTSGRAWNEQFF. CDR3 DNA: TGTGCCAGCAGCTCCACTAGCGGGAGGGCCTGGAATGAGCAGTTCTTC.

The chain is built from TRBV28 and TRBJ2-3; D is unclear. Germline V gives CDR1 MDHEN, CDR2 SYDVKM. Trimming removed 0 bases from V and 2 bases from J, with 12 bases in between. The CDR3 is 16 residues long. The CDR3, as DNA: TGTGCCAGCAGTTTATGGAATGAGAAGCCCACAGATACGCAGTATTTT. Its translation is CASSLWNEKPTDTQYF.

The chain joins TRBV2 to TRBJ1-6; D is unresolved. The germline CDR1 and CDR2 sequences are SNHLY and FYNNEI. V was shortened by 3 bases and J by 5 bases, with 11 bases between the two germline ends. CDR3 size: 15 residues. The CDR3 DNA follows: TGTGCCAGCAGTGATAGGACGCCTAATAATTCACCCCTCCACTTT. It encodes CASSDRTPNNSPLHF.

The genes are TRBV27 and TRBJ2-5; D gene uncertain. The germline gives CDR1 MNHEY, CDR2 SMNVEV (reference sequence). V lost 5 bases to trimming and J lost 2 bases, with 12 bases between them. The CDR3 runs 14 residues. The CDR3 coding sequence is TGTGCCAGCAGTCCCACCCTACTTCAAGAGACCCAGTACTTC. Its protein is CASSPTLLQETQYF.

This rearrangement joins TRBV10-3 to TRBJ2-3, with D unclear. Germline assignment: CDR1 ENHRY and CDR2 SYGVKD. Trimming pared 3 bases from V and 6 bases from J, leaving 13 bases between. This CDR3 region has 14 residues. CDR3 loop: CAISDSVTPDTQYF. CDR3 DNA sequence: TGTGCCATCAGTGATTCCGTGACTCCGGATACGCAGTATTTT.

V and J are TRBV7-9 and TRBJ2-1; 9 nucleotides match TRBD2. J lost 5 bases, V lost 6 bases, and 8 bases had no gene match. Germline loops: CDR1 SEHNR, CDR2 FQNEAQ (reference sequence). The CDR3 loop spans 15 amino acids. In DNA form, the CDR3 reads TGTGCCAGCAGTCAAAGGCTAGCGGGGAACAATGAGCAGTTCTTC. Translated, it gives CASSQRLAGNNEQFF.

The rearrangement links TRBV30 to TRBJ1-5; 7 bases map to TRBD1. The trim removed 3 bases at V and 8 bases at J, leaving 7 bases unmatched. CDR3 length equals 13 residues. Germline CDR1 GTSNPN, CDR2 SVGIG (reference sequence). The CDR3, as DNA: TGTGCCTGGAGGAAAGGACAGGCCAAGCCCCAGCATTTT. It yields the protein CAWRKGQAKPQHF. The whole variable domain, remainder taken from reference TRBV30 and TRBJ1-5, is SQTIHQWPATLVQPVGSPLSLECTVEGTSNPNLYWYRQAAGRGLQLLFYSVGIGQISSEVPQNLSASRPQDRQFILSSKKLLLSDSGFYLCAWRKGQAKPQHFGDGTRLSIL.

CDR3 sequence: CASSRQGLSTGELFF. Written as DNA, the CDR3 is TGCGCCAGCAGCCGACAGGGGCTCTCCACCGGGGAGCTGTTTTTT. J is TRBJ2-2 and V is TRBV5-1; 8 bases agree with TRBD1. The CDR3 has 15 amino acids. Per the germline V gene, CDR1 is SGHRS and CDR2 is YFSETQ. Trimming cost V 4 bases and J 4 bases; bases outside gene matches: 6.

The chain uses TRBV28 and TRBJ2-7; D is unclear. V was trimmed by 3 bases and J by 7 bases, leaving 13 bases between them. Per germline, CDR1 MDHEN and CDR2 SYDVKM. The CDR3 totals 13 residues. CDR3: CASSFPSGREQYF. In DNA form, the CDR3 reads TGTGCCAGCAGTTTTCCCTCCGGGCGGGAGCAGTACTTC.